Given below is one TCR beta chain in context. The germline CDR1 and CDR2 sequences are MNHEY and SVGAGI. V lost 4 bases, J lost 10 bases, and 13 bases lay in between. The CDR3 is made up of 12 amino acids. The data were obtained in a study of control samples from healthy donors and cancer patients. The protocol was immunoSEQ multiplex PCR, while the TCRdb copy is restricted to in-frame clones and leaves out a portion. The sample has roughly 94,000 clones, about 81% seen once. The V call is TRBV6-5, the J call TRBJ1-1; D call uncertain. Material for sequencing was PBMCs. The clonotype comes from a man between 65 and 80 years old with lung cancer. The CDR3 reads CASSSVNSGAFF. Here the CDR3 DNA reads TGTGCCAGCAGTTCGGTGAACTCGGGAGCTTTCTTT.